This entry is about one TCR beta chain. What it binds is not known. Trimming took 5 bases from V and 3 from J, leaving 20 bases between them. Germline CDR1 reads SEHNR; CDR2 reads FQNEAQ (reference sequence). The CDR3 consists of 17 residues. These data come from a study of T cell responses to AZD1222 COVID-19 vaccine. Study results and caveats: Reportedly, nearly half the spike-specific TCRs target unmutated variant regions.

Only in-frame clones appear in the TCRdb table, and some are missing; sequencing was by immunoSEQ multiplex PCR. The data contain 150,000 or so clones, about 85% of them singletons. The clonotype was recovered from an adult in good health. This chain uses TRBV7-9 with TRBJ2-1; possible D gene TRBD2, 6 bases. This specimen consisted of peripheral blood, obtained on day 0 of AZD1222 vaccination. CDR3 bases: TGTGCCAGCAGCCCAGGGTTGCGGGGATTTGGCTACAATGAGCAGTTCTTC. The encoded protein is CASSPGLRGFGYNEQFF.